Sequencing of this T cell receptor (beta chain) was carried out in a study of vaccination effects on CD4 cells after COVID-19. As concerns this clone: Its antigen is undetermined.

Per the germline V gene, CDR1 is KGHDR and CDR2 is SFDVKD. V dropped 5 bases and J dropped 2 bases, with 14 bases sitting between them. The CDR3 is made up of 15 amino acids. Expansion with viral peptide pools was applied to antigen-specific CD4+ T cells by the ViraFEST assay prior to sequencing. Cells that had been cultured for 9 to 10 days were the source of isolated CD4+ T cells. The data were produced by immunoSEQ multiplex PCR, yet TCRdb's version contains in-frame clones alone and is incomplete. The sample has about 79,000 clones; approximately 74% are singletons. The source is a human donor who received a COVID-19 vaccine. The sequencing here drew on CD4+ T cells from PBMCs cultured with HCoV-229E spike peptides, taken before COVID-19 vaccination. The chain links TRBV24-1 to TRBJ2-5; D gene ambiguous. The CDR3 bases are TGTGCCACCAGTGGTAGAGGACCGTCGCAAGAGACCCAGTACTTC. It is translated as CATSGRGPSQETQYF.